A selection of T cell receptor beta chains follows, all from one sample in a study of blood T cell repertoires in COVID-19. Here immunoSEQ multiplex PCR was the method, and the copy in TCRdb shows in-frame clones only, minus some. The sample records roughly 88,000 clones, approximately 78% being singletons. The material sequenced was peripheral blood. These receptors were obtained from a woman aged 80 or over with acute or convalescent COVID-19. The CDR3 runs from the conserved cysteine through the conserved F or W. A D gene is named only where the DNA matches it firmly. The size of a clone is reported for some rows only, either as once, few or many, or as a class for expanded clones.

j_call d_call clone_size v_call cdr3_aa cdr3_nt
TRBJ1-4 - - TRBV19 CASTGLINEKLFF TGTGCCAGTACGGGACTTATTAATGAAAAACTGTTTTTT
TRBJ1-2 - - TRBV7-3 CASSLGTGGYTF TGTGCCAGCAGCCTAGGGACTGGTGGCTACACCTTC
TRBJ2-1 - once TRBV4-1 CASSQEWTKGEQFF TGCGCCAGCAGCCAAGAGTGGACTAAGGGTGAGCAGTTCTTC
TRBJ1-3 - once TRBV6-6 CASSYDQFGNTIYF TGTGCCAGCAGTTACGATCAGTTTGGAAACACCATATATTTT
TRBJ2-5 TRBD2 - TRBV10-3 CAISPQGGGLDF TGTGCCATCAGCCCCCAGGGCGGGGGGTTAGACTTC
TRBJ2-7 - - TRBV11-1 CASRGLGASYEQYF TGTGCCAGCAGGGGACTCGGAGCCTCCTACGAGCAGTACTTC
TRBJ2-5 - - TRBV30 CAWSGPAAETQYF TGTGCCTGGAGTGGACCAGCGGCAGAGACCCAGTACTTC
TRBJ2-7 - - TRBV24-1 CATSDLGSGGEQYF TGTGCCACCAGTGATTTGGGCTCCGGGGGCGAGCAGTACTTC
TRBJ1-2 TRBD1 - TRBV30 CAWTPRTGAIPFYGYTF TGTGCCTGGACCCCACGGACAGGGGCAATACCTTTTTATGGCTACACCTTC
TRBJ2-2 - - TRBV2 CASTEGTGELFF TGTGCCAGCACGGAGGGTACCGGGGAGCTGTTTTTT
TRBJ1-5 - few TRBV7-9 CASSPIGGSGNQPQHF TGTGCCAGCAGCCCCATAGGGGGTAGTGGCAATCAGCCCCAGCATTTT
TRBJ1-1 - - TRBV7-2 CASSSNMGLVWGEAFF TGTGCCAGCAGCTCTAACATGGGGCTAGTTTGGGGTGAAGCTTTCTTT
TRBJ1-6 - - TRBV27 CASSGDTPSPLHF TGTGCCAGCAGCGGGGACACCCCTTCACCCCTCCACTTT
TRBJ2-2 - - TRBV7-9 CASSILNTGELFF TGTGCCAGCAGCATTCTGAACACCGGGGAGCTGTTTTTT
TRBJ1-3 TRBD1 once TRBV9 CASSLDGTAGNTIYF TGTGCCAGCAGCTTAGACGGGACAGCGGGAAACACCATATATTTT
TRBJ2-6 TRBD1 - TRBV27 CASSLWGPGTAYSGANVLTF TGTGCCAGCAGTTTATGGGGCCCTGGGACAGCTTACTCTGGGGCCAACGTCCTGACTTTC
TRBJ1-3 TRBD1 - TRBV7-2 CASSLRQGVAGNTIYF TGTGCCAGCAGCCTACGACAGGGCGTAGCTGGAAACACCATATATTTT
TRBJ1-4 - once TRBV5-5 CASSPPFRGEEKLFF TGTGCCAGCAGCCCCCCCTTCCGGGGAGAAGAAAAACTGTTTTTT
TRBJ2-2 - - TRBV6-6 CASSPQGGHGELFF TGTGCCAGCAGTCCTCAGGGTGGACACGGGGAGCTGTTTTTT
TRBJ1-1 TRBD1 - TRBV27 CASSLVGQGLNTEAFF TGTGCCAGCAGTTTAGTAGGACAGGGGTTGAACACTGAAGCTTTCTTT
TRBJ2-3 TRBD2 once TRBV11-2 CASSPRTSGAGTDTQYF TGTGCCAGCAGCCCTCGGACTAGCGGGGCTGGCACAGATACGCAGTATTTT
TRBJ2-7 - few TRBV10-2 CASSTQGNEQYF TGCGCCAGCAGCACACAGGGTAACGAGCAGTACTTC
TRBJ1-5 TRBD1 - TRBV19 CASSIDAAGTGMRHF TGTGCCAGTAGTATAGATGCAGCGGGGACAGGGATGAGGCATTTT
TRBJ2-7 TRBD2 - TRBV7-2 CASSLSGGPSEQYF TGTGCCAGCAGCTTATCGGGGGGGCCGAGCGAGCAGTACTTC
TRBJ1-4 - - TRBV18 CASSQLGLTPTNEKLFF TGTGCCAGCTCACAACTGGGGCTTACCCCAACTAATGAAAAACTGTTTTTT
TRBJ2-2 - - TRBV7-9 CASSLGSHTNTGELFF TGTGCCAGCAGCTTAGGATCGCACACGAACACCGGGGAGCTGTTTTTT
TRBJ2-3 - - TRBV6-1 CASSELRGTTDTQYF TGTGCCAGCAGTGAATTACGGGGAACCACAGATACGCAGTATTTT
TRBJ1-5 - - TRBV12-3/TRBV12-4 CASSKGGPQPQHF TGTGCCAGCAGTAAAGGGGGACCGCAGCCCCAGCATTTT